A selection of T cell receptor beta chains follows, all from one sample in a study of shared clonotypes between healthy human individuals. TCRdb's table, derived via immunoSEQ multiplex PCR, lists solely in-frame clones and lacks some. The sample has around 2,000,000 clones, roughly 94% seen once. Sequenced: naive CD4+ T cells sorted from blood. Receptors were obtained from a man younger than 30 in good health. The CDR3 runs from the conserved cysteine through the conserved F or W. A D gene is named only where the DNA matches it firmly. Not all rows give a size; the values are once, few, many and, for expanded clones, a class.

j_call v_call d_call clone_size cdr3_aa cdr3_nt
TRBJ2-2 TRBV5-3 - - CARRPRADNAGELFF TGTGCCAGAAGACCCCGGGCCGATAACGCCGGGGAGCTGTTTTTT
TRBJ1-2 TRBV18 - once CASSLGRDYGYTF TGTGCCAGCTCTCTCGGACGGGACTATGGCTACACCTTC
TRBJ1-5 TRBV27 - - CASRWTFNQPQHF TGTGCCAGCAGGTGGACTTTTAATCAGCCCCAGCATTTT
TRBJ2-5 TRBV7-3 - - CASSPQGGEGETQYF TGTGCCAGCAGCCCGCAGGGAGGAGAAGGAGAGACCCAGTACTTC
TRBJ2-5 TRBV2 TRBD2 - CASSGLAGLETQYF TGTGCCAGCAGTGGACTAGCGGGGTTGGAGACCCAGTACTTC
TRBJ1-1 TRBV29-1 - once CSALPVNTEAFF TGCAGCGCCCTTCCCGTGAACACTGAAGCTTTCTTT
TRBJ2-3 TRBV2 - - CASSVSGGLSTDTQYF TGTGCCAGCAGTGTCAGTGGGGGCCTTAGCACAGATACGCAGTATTTT
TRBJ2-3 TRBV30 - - CAWNGGPSQYF TGTGCCTGGAATGGCGGGCCTTCGCAGTATTTT
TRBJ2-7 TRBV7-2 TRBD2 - CASSYGLAGREQYF TGTGCCAGCAGCTACGGGCTAGCGGGACGCGAGCAGTACTTC
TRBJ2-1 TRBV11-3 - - CASSPGGGSYNEQFF TGTGCCAGCAGCCCAGGGGGAGGGAGTTACAATGAGCAGTTCTTC
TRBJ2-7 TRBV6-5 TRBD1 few CASSYGTGPYEQYF TGTGCCAGCAGTTACGGGACAGGTCCCTACGAGCAGTACTTC
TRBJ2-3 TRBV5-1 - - CAGVEKGPQYF TGCGCCGGGGTGGAAAAGGGGCCGCAGTATTTT
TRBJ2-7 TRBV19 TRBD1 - CATSVQGASGEQYF TGTGCCACCTCGGTCCAGGGGGCGTCGGGCGAGCAGTACTTC
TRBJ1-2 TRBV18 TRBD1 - CASSLNSGQGDGGYTF TGTGCCAGCTCACTAAACTCGGGACAGGGGGACGGTGGCTACACCTTC
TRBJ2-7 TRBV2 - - CASSVLMGQDEQYF TGTGCCAGCAGTGTGCTAATGGGACAAGACGAGCAGTACTTC
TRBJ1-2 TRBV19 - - CASSIRQNYGYTF TGTGCCAGTAGTATCCGGCAGAACTATGGCTACACCTTC
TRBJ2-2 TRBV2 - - CASSGYFTGELFF TGTGCCAGCAGTGGCTACTTTACCGGGGAGCTGTTTTTT
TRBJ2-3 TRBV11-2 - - CASSLMGVVTDTQYF TGTGCCAGCAGCTTAATGGGTGTGGTCACAGATACGCAGTATTTT
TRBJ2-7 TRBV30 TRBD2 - CAWRRAGANREQYF TGTGCCTGGAGGAGAGCGGGGGCAAATCGCGAGCAGTACTTC
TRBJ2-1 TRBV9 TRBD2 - CASSVDPGGYNEQFF TGTGCCAGCAGCGTAGACCCGGGGGGTTACAATGAGCAGTTCTTC
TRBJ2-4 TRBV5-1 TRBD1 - CASSEQGAGAIQYF TGCGCCAGCAGCGAGCAGGGGGCAGGGGCCATTCAGTACTTC
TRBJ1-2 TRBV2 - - CASREGSGYGYTF TGTGCCAGCAGGGAGGGATCCGGCTATGGCTACACCTTC
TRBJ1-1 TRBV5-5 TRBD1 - CASSLFGQATEAFF TGTGCCAGCAGCCTTTTCGGACAGGCGACTGAAGCTTTCTTT
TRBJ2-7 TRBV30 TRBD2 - CAWSVLAGAGEQYF TGTGCCTGGAGTGTACTAGCGGGGGCCGGGGAGCAGTACTTC
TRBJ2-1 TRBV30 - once CAWTNPSPPNEQFF TGTGCCTGGACCAACCCCTCCCCGCCTAATGAGCAGTTCTTC
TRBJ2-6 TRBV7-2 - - CASSPEFSGANVLTF TGTGCCAGCAGCCCCGAGTTCTCTGGGGCCAACGTCCTGACTTTC
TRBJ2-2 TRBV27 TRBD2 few CASRLSGSNTGELFF TGTGCCAGCAGACTGAGCGGGAGCAACACCGGGGAGCTGTTTTTT
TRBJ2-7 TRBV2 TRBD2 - CASRSGTSGGPTYEQYF TGTGCCAGCAGGTCCGGGACTAGCGGGGGGCCAACCTACGAGCAGTACTTC
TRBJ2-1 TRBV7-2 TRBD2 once CASSLLAGGGSYNEQFF TGTGCCAGCAGCTTATTAGCGGGAGGGGGCTCCTACAATGAGCAGTTCTTC
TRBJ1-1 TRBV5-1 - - CASSSQNTEAFF TGCGCCAGCAGCTCACAGAACACTGAAGCTTTCTTT
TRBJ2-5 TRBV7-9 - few CASRDPPGPSLETQYF TGTGCCAGCAGGGACCCCCCGGGACCCTCTCTGGAGACCCAGTACTTC
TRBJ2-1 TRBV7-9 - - CASSLATNYNEQFF TGTGCCAGCAGCTTAGCCACCAACTACAATGAGCAGTTCTTC
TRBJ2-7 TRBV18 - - CASSPLESYEQYF TGTGCCAGCTCCCCCCTAGAGAGTTACGAGCAGTACTTC
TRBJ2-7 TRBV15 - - CATSRGGDSYEQYF TGTGCCACCAGCAGAGGCGGGGACTCCTACGAGCAGTACTTC
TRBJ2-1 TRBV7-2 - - CASSPRSQVTDEEFF TGTGCCAGCAGCCCTCGGAGTCAGGTTACGGACGAGGAGTTCTTC
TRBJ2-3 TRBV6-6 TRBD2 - CASKPSRGAFTDTQYF TGTGCCAGCAAACCTTCGCGGGGGGCTTTCACAGATACGCAGTATTTT
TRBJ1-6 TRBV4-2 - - CASSQEGSGDNSPLHF TGTGCCAGCAGCCAAGAGGGGTCGGGGGATAATTCACCCCTCCACTTT
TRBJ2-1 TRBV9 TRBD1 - CASSVGTVSYNEQFF TGTGCCAGCAGCGTCGGGACAGTCTCCTACAATGAGCAGTTCTTC
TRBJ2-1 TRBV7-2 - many CASSLGPNNEQFF TGTGCCAGCAGCTTAGGGCCGAACAATGAGCAGTTCTTC
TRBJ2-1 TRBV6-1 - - CASSGTLSSYNEQFF TGTGCCAGCAGTGGGACATTGAGCTCCTACAATGAGCAGTTCTTC
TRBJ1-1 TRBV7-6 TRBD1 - CASSAGQIFSLNTEAFF TGTGCCAGCAGCGCGGGACAGATTTTCTCTTTGAACACTGAAGCTTTCTTT
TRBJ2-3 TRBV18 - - CASSPRENNTDTQYF TGTGCCAGCTCACCACGAGAAAACAACACAGATACGCAGTATTTT
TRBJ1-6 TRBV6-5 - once CASSYGGSYNSPLHF TGTGCCAGCAGTTACGGCGGCTCCTATAATTCACCCCTCCACTTT
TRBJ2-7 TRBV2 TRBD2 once CASRAGNGHEQYF TGTGCCAGCCGAGCGGGAAATGGCCACGAGCAGTACTTC
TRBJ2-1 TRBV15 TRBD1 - CATSRGRGQGNEQFF TGTGCCACCAGCAGAGGCCGGGGACAGGGGAATGAGCAGTTCTTC
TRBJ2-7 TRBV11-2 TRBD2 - CASSFTSGTYEQYF TGTGCCAGCAGCTTCACTAGCGGGACTTACGAGCAGTACTTC
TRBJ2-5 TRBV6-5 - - CASSPPPGGTQYF TGTGCCAGCAGCCCTCCCCCCGGGGGGACCCAGTACTTC
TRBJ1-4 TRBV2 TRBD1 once CASSRDRGYEKLFF TGTGCCAGCAGTCGGGACAGGGGGTATGAAAAACTGTTTTTT